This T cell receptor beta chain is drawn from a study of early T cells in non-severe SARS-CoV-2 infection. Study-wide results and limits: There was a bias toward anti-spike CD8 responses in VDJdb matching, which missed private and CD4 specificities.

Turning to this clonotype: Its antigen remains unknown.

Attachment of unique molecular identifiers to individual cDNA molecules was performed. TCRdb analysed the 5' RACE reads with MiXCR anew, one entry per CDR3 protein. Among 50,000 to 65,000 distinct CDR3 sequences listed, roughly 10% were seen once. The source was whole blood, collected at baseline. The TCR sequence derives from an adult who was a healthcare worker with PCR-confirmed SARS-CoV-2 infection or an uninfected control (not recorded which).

CDR3 in DNA: TGTGCCAGCCTCCCGAACCCCTCCTACGAGCAGTACTTC. Translating gives CASLPNPSYEQYF. J is TRBJ2-7 and V is TRBV16; D gene ambiguous. CDR1 and CDR2 from the germline V gene are KGHSY and FQNENV. The CDR3 length is 13 residues. V lost 8 bases and J lost 0, with 11 bases in between.